The 12 T cell receptor beta chains in this list originate from one sample, sequenced in a study of radiation and T cells in renal cell carcinoma. The sample's time point: baseline pretreatment blood. Indicated treatment: 15 Gy SBRT to primary tumor, nephrectomy 4 weeks later. Using immunoSEQ multiplex PCR, the repertoire was profiled, and TCRdb retains in-frame clones only, with some absent. Found here are about 91,000 clones, about 79% of them singletons; the top ten hold around 5.8%. The source was blood, collected from a patient whose treatment included radiotherapy and nephrectomy. These receptors all stem from a man aged 55 to 70 with renal cell carcinoma.

The chain uses TRBV6-1 and TRBJ2-1; 12 bases line up with TRBD2. The CDR3 covers 14 residues. Per the germline V gene, CDR1 is MNHNS and CDR2 is SASEGT. The V and J ends lost 4 bases and 8 bases, in that order; junction bases with no gene match: 3. The chain's CDR3 is CASSASGRADEQFF. DNA for the CDR3: TGTGCCAGCAGTGCTAGCGGGAGGGCGGATGAGCAGTTCTTC.

The CDR3 is CASSPQSDPGEGQFF. DNA for the CDR3: TGTGCCAGCTCACCACAAAGCGACCCTGGCGAAGGGCAGTTCTTC. The rearrangement joins TRBV18 to TRBJ2-1, with D hard to call. The germline V gene has CDR1 KGHSH and CDR2 LQKENI. The CDR3 consists of 15 residues. V dropped 1 base and J dropped 12 bases, with 19 bases sitting between them.

The chain links TRBV10-3 to TRBJ2-7; 9 bases align to TRBD2. The J segment lost 2 bases and the V segment lost 7 bases, leaving 3 bases of the junction unmatched. The germline V gene encodes CDR1 ENHRY and CDR2 SYGVKD. This CDR3 has 13 residues. CDR3 protein: CAIKAGGTYEQYF. The CDR3 coding sequence is TGTGCCATCAAAGCGGGAGGAACCTACGAGCAGTACTTC.

This clone occurred once. This chain connects TRBV21-1 to TRBJ2-7. TRBV21-1 is a pseudogene locus. The CDR3 loop spans 15 amino acids. The CDR3 loop reads CASSKLLRTPLEQYF. CDR3 sequence (DNA): TGTGCCAGCAGCAAACTTCTGAGGACCCCACTCGAGCAGTACTTC.

This chain uses TRBV28 with TRBJ1-2; D is unclear. The CDR3 loop spans 17 amino acids. With 8 bases removed from V and 8 bases from J, the gap between germline ends came to 30 bases. Germline CDR1 is MDHEN and CDR2 is SYDVKM. This chain's CDR3 is CASRYLTFRGRLGGYTF. CDR3 sequence (DNA): TGTGCCAGCCGGTATCTCACCTTTCGGGGTAGGTTGGGAGGCTACACCTTC.

This rearrangement joins TRBV28 to TRBJ2-5; unclear D gene. Between the trimmed V and J ends, which lost 3 bases and 2 bases, there was a span of 10 bases. Germline V CDR1 and CDR2: MDHEN, SYDVKM. This CDR3 has 14 residues. CDR3 coding DNA: TGTGCCAGCAGTTTTGGAAGGGTTCAAGAGACCCAGTACTTC. The encoded protein is CASSFGRVQETQYF.

This chain uses TRBV21-1 with TRBJ2-5. TRBV21-1 is listed as a pseudogene. This CDR3 has 13 amino acids. The CDR3 region is CASSRPTQETQYF. In DNA, the CDR3 is TGTGCCAGCAGCAGACCGACCCAAGAGACCCAGTACTTC.

The V call is TRBV7-2, the J call TRBJ2-2; tentatively, D is TRBD2 (6 bases). With 4 bases removed from V and 5 bases from J, the gap between germline ends came to 20 bases. CDR1 and CDR2 from the germline V gene are SGHTA and FQGNSA. The CDR3 spans 17 residues. In DNA form, the CDR3 reads TGTGCCAGCAGCTCGAGGGTGGAGGGAACGGTGACCGGGGAGCTGTTTTTT. It yields the protein CASSSRVEGTVTGELFF.

The rearrangement uses TRBV13 and TRBJ2-7, with D tentatively TRBD1 (6 bases). This CDR3 comprises 15 residues. Germline lookup yields CDR1 PRHDT and CDR2 FYEKMQ (reference sequence). V was trimmed by 0 bases and J by 2 bases, leaving 11 bases between them. CDR3 loop: CASSLGLGAPYEQYF. As DNA, the CDR3 is TGTGCCAGCAGCTTAGGCCTGGGGGCACCCTACGAGCAGTACTTC.

This clone came up once. The V and J genes are TRBV30 and TRBJ2-7; 11 nucleotides line up with TRBD1. J gave up 7 bases and V 6 bases, and 8 bases lay outside the gene matches. CDR3 length: 13 amino acids. CDR1 GTSNPN and CDR2 SVGIG come from the germline V gene (reference sequence). Here the CDR3 DNA reads TGTGCCTGCTACGGACAGGGGGCTAAGGAGCAGTACTTC. Protein: CACYGQGAKEQYF.

V is TRBV7-9 and J is TRBJ2-3, with a possible D match to TRBD2 (5 bases). This CDR3 region has 15 residues. Per germline, CDR1 SEHNR and CDR2 FQNEAQ (reference sequence). V lost 7 bases and J 4 bases, leaving 18 bases between the germline ends. The CDR3 sequence: CASTSLRVTADTQYF. The CDR3 nucleotides are TGTGCCAGCACTAGCTTACGTGTTACCGCAGATACGCAGTATTTT. The full variable domain, its missing parts supplied by reference TRBV7-9 and TRBJ2-3, is DTGVSQNPRHKITKRGQNVTFRCDPISEHNRLYWYRQTLGQGPEFLTYFQNEAQLEKSRLLSDRFSAERPKGSFSTLEIQRTEQGDSAMYLCASTSLRVTADTQYFGPGTRLTVL.

The V and J genes are TRBV28 and TRBJ2-5, with D hard to call. The V gene's germline CDR1 is MDHEN and CDR2 SYDVKM. The CDR3 runs to 15 residues. The germline V and J ends were trimmed by 5 bases and 1 base, with 14 bases remaining between them. In DNA form, the CDR3 reads TGTGCCAGCAGTCCTCTCGAGAGACTCCAAGAGACCCAGTACTTC. Protein: CASSPLERLQETQYF.